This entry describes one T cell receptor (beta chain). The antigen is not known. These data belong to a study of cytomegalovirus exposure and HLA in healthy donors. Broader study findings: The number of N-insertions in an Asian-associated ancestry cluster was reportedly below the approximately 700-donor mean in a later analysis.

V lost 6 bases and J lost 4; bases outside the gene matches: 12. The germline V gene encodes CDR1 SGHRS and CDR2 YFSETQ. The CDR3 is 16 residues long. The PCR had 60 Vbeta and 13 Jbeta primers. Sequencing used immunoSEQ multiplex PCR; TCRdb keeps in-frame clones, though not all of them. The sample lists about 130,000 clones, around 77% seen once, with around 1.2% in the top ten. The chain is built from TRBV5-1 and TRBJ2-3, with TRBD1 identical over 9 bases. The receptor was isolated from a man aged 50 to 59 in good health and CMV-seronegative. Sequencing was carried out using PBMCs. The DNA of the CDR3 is TGCGCCAGCATATCCCAAACAGGGGGCAGGGCAGATACGCAGTATTTT. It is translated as CASISQTGGRADTQYF.